The 21 T cell receptor beta chains below come from one sample, sequenced in a study of T cell changes during pregnancy in multiple sclerosis. Sequencing was performed with immunoSEQ multiplex PCR; in TCRdb, only in-frame clones are kept and a portion is missing. Of some 50,000 clones listed, approximately 90% are singletons. The sample was CD8+ T cells from peripheral blood mononuclear cells, taken in the second trimester of pregnancy. Receptors originate from a female donor with multiple sclerosis, enrolled in a pregnancy study.

The chain employs TRBV9 and TRBJ2-3; TRBD2 might be the D (6 bases). Trimming took off 0 bases at V and 2 bases at J, with 13 bases between the two ends. Germline V gives CDR1 SGDLS, CDR2 YYNGEE. The CDR3 contains 16 residues. The CDR3 DNA is TGTGCCAGCAGCGTAGATATAGCGGCCCTCACAGATACGCAGTATTTT. Protein product: CASSVDIAALTDTQYF.

The chain joins TRBV29-1 to TRBJ2-7; TRBD2 matches 9 bases. Germline V gives CDR1 SQVTM, CDR2 ANQGSEA. The V gene end was trimmed by 4 bases and the J gene end by 2 bases; junction bases not matched to a gene: 3. There are 13 residues in the CDR3. CDR3 coding DNA: TGCAGCGTTGTTGCTAGCGGGGCCTACGAGCAGTACTTC. Its translation: CSVVASGAYEQYF.

This clone showed up just once. V gene TRBV15 combines with J gene TRBJ2-2; possibly TRBD1 for D (6 bases). Germline V lookup: CDR1 LNHNV, CDR2 YYDKDF (reference sequence). This CDR3 spans 17 amino acids. Trimming took 0 bases from V and 6 from J, leaving 17 bases between them. In nucleotides, the CDR3 is TGTGCCACCAGCAGAGATAATTTGGGGGCAACCGCCGGGGAGCTGTTTTTT. Amino acid sequence: CATSRDNLGATAGELFF.

This chain connects TRBV27 to TRBJ1-4; D is perhaps TRBD1 (5 bases). Trimming removed 0 bases from V and 0 bases from J, with 5 bases in between. The CDR3 is 15 residues long. CDR1 and CDR2 (germline): MNHEY, SMNVEV (reference sequence). For the CDR3, the DNA is TGTGCCAGCAGTTTATCGACAGCAACTAATGAAAAACTGTTTTTT. It translates to CASSLSTATNEKLFF. Based on the CDR3 plus reference TRBV27 and TRBJ1-4, the full variable domain is EAQVTQNPRYLITVTGKKLTVTCSQNMNHEYMSWYRQDPGLGLRQIYYSMNVEVTDKGDVPEGYKVSRKEKRNFPLILESPSPNQTSLYFCASSLSTATNEKLFFGSGTQLSVL.

V usage is TRBV6-1 and J usage is TRBJ2-2; 11 bases align to TRBD2. Germline-derived CDR1 and CDR2 are MNHNS and SASEGT. Germline trimming cut 1 base from V and 0 bases from J; bases unmatched to any gene: 13. This CDR3 has 21 residues. The CDR3 here is CASSEVRWGLAERSNTGELFF. The CDR3 bases are TGTGCCAGCAGTGAAGTAAGGTGGGGACTAGCGGAGAGATCGAACACCGGGGAGCTGTTTTTT.

J is TRBJ1-1 and V is TRBV5-8; a possible D gene is TRBD1 (6 bases). The V end lost 3 bases, the J end lost 8 bases, and 14 bases lay between the germline ends. This CDR3 has 13 amino acids. Germline V gives CDR1 SGHTS, CDR2 YDEGEE. For the CDR3, the DNA is TGTGCCAGCAGCTCCAGGGGAGACAGCGAAGCTTTCTTT. The encoded protein is CASSSRGDSEAFF.

The V and J genes are TRBV4-1 and TRBJ1-4, with 7 bases fitting TRBD1. V lost 3 bases and J lost 8; bases outside the gene matches: 12. Per germline, CDR1 MGHRA and CDR2 YSYEKL. The CDR3 is made up of 16 amino acids. In nucleotides, the CDR3 is TGCGCCAGCAGCCATTCCCCCCTGACAGGGAGGGAAAAACTGTTTTTT. Its translation: CASSHSPLTGREKLFF.

The V and J genes are TRBV11-1 and TRBJ1-1; no clear D gene. The CDR3 is 12 residues long. Germline CDR1 is SGHAT and CDR2 is FQDESV (reference sequence). Between the trimmed V and J ends, which lost 6 bases and 1 base, there was a span of 6 bases. CDR3 nucleotide sequence: TGTGCCAGCAGTTCTTGGAACACTGAAGCTTTCTTT. It codes for CASSSWNTEAFF.

V and J are TRBV6-1 and TRBJ1-5; a possible D gene is TRBD1 (5 bases). V lost 1 base, J lost 2 bases, and 15 bases lay in between. The length of the CDR3 is 17 residues. Germline assignment: CDR1 MNHNS and CDR2 SASEGT. CDR3 DNA sequence: TGTGCCAGCAGTGAAGGCCCAGGGAGGGACGGCAATCAGCCCCAGCATTTT. Translating it yields CASSEGPGRDGNQPQHF.

The CDR3 protein is CASSLPDSHNEQFF. CDR3 bases: TGTGCCAGCAGCCTTCCGGACAGCCATAATGAGCAGTTCTTC. This chain joins TRBV7-8 and TRBJ2-1; the D gene is possibly TRBD1 (6 bases). The germline V and J ends were trimmed by 5 bases and 7 bases, with 15 bases remaining between them. From germline, CDR1 is SGHVS and CDR2 FQNEAQ. The CDR3 is 14 amino acids. The full variable domain, in which reference TRBV7-8 and TRBJ2-1 provide the parts outside the CDR3, is GAGVSQSPRYKVAKRGQDVALRCDPISGHVSLFWYQQALGQGPEFLTYFQNEAQLDKSGLPSDRFFAERPEGSVSTLKIQRTQQEDSAVYLCASSLPDSHNEQFFGPGTRLTVL.

The count of this clone is one. The V and J genes are TRBV7-8 and TRBJ2-7, with 7 bases lining up with TRBD1. The CDR3 length is 15 residues. The J segment lost 2 bases and the V segment lost 3 bases, leaving 7 bases of the junction unmatched. Germline V CDR1 and CDR2: SGHVS, FQNEAQ. The CDR3 here is CASSFHPGQTYEQYF. In DNA, the CDR3 is TGTGCCAGCAGCTTCCACCCGGGACAGACCTACGAGCAGTACTTC.

This clone was recorded once. The gene calls are TRBV7-3 and TRBJ2-1, with D possibly matching TRBD2 (7 bases). Trimming left V 2 bases short and J 7 bases short, with 12 bases between. The CDR3 extends over 14 amino acids. Germline assignment: CDR1 SGHTA and CDR2 FQGTGA. CDR3 region: CASSLFGGPNEQFF. The CDR3 DNA is TGTGCCAGCAGCTTATTCGGGGGGCCGAATGAGCAGTTCTTC.

This sequence joins TRBV9 and TRBJ2-3; no clear D gene. Trimming removed 0 bases from V and 6 bases from J, with 11 bases in between. CDR1 and CDR2 (germline): SGDLS, YYNGEE. The CDR3 is 14 amino acids. This chain's CDR3 is CASSVELPRDTQYF. The CDR3 DNA is TGTGCCAGCAGCGTAGAGTTGCCTCGGGATACGCAGTATTTT.

This clone was picked up one time. The chain uses TRBV7-6 and TRBJ2-1; 11 bases map to TRBD1. The CDR3 length is 16 residues. Germline V gives CDR1 SGHVS, CDR2 FNYEAQ. V lost 5 bases, J lost 6 bases, and 9 bases stayed unmatched. CDR3 region: CASSPNRDRGINEQFF. The CDR3 region has the DNA TGTGCCAGCAGCCCCAATCGGGACAGGGGGATCAATGAGCAGTTCTTC.

V is TRBV11-3 and J is TRBJ2-5; weak D call: TRBD1 (6 bases). This CDR3 comprises 14 residues. Trimming shortened V by 1 base and J by 2 bases, and 8 bases separated the two germline ends. Germline-derived CDR1 and CDR2 are SGHNT and YENEEA. The CDR3 coding sequence is TGTGCCAGCAGCTTAGGGCAGGGGCAAGAGACCCAGTACTTC. The encoded protein is CASSLGQGQETQYF.

This chain uses TRBV7-6 with TRBJ2-2, with TRBD2 matching 12 bases. CDR3 length: 17 amino acids. Germline V gene sequence: CDR1 SGHVS, CDR2 FNYEAQ. Losses at the gene ends were 3 bases for V and 7 bases for J; bases not matched to a gene: 9. Written as DNA, the CDR3 is TGTGCCAGCAGCTTCGCTCCTAGCGGGGGGGGTAACGGGGAGCTGTTTTTT. Amino acid sequence: CASSFAPSGGGNGELFF.

CDR3 sequence reads: CASSSGAINQPQHF. The CDR3 DNA reads as TGTGCCAGCAGTTCCGGAGCCATTAATCAGCCCCAGCATTTT. The chain uses TRBV6-6 and TRBJ1-5; D gene unclear. Germline V gene lookup returns CDR1 MNHNY and CDR2 SVGAGI (reference sequence). The CDR3 totals 14 residues. Trimming took 4 bases from V and 4 from J, leaving 11 bases between them.

The table lists this clone with a count of one. The chain carries TRBV28 and TRBJ1-6, with TRBD1 as a possible D gene (5 bases). The germline CDR1 and CDR2 sequences are MDHEN and SYDVKM. The CDR3 sequence is 19 residues long. V was trimmed by 0 bases and J by 6 bases, leaving 21 bases between them. This chain's CDR3 is CASSLWVMRGGVFNSPLHF. The DNA for the CDR3 is TGTGCCAGCAGTTTATGGGTGATGCGGGGGGGGGTGTTTAATTCACCCCTCCACTTT. The entire variable domain, with the rest obtained from reference TRBV28 and TRBJ1-6, is as follows: DVKVTQSSRYLVKRTGEKVFLECVQDMDHENMFWYRQDPGLGLRLIYFSYDVKMKEKGDIPEGYSVSREKKERFSLILESASTNQTSMYLCASSLWVMRGGVFNSPLHFGNGTRLTVT.

The V gene is TRBV27, the J gene TRBJ2-2; D is perhaps TRBD2 (6 bases). Germline CDR1 is MNHEY and CDR2 is SMNVEV (reference sequence). The CDR3 consists of 13 residues. V lost 3 bases, J lost 6 bases, and 8 bases lay in between. This CDR3 reads CASSLGGAGELFF. The DNA of the CDR3 is TGTGCCAGCAGTTTGGGCGGGGCCGGGGAGCTGTTTTTT.

The table lists this clone with a count of one. V usage is TRBV7-9 and J usage is TRBJ1-3; D unclear. V lost 2 bases, J lost 0 bases, and 14 bases lay in between. This CDR3 has 17 amino acids. Per the germline V gene, CDR1 is SEHNR and CDR2 is FQNEAQ (reference sequence). CDR3 protein: CASSLLRAEGSGNTIYF. The CDR3 DNA reads as TGTGCCAGCAGCTTATTGCGGGCTGAGGGCTCTGGAAACACCATATATTTT.

The chain uses TRBV6-4 and TRBJ2-3, with 8 bases lining up with TRBD1. CDR1 and CDR2 from the germline V gene are MRHNA and SNTAGT. V lost 5 bases, J lost 4 bases, and 8 bases stayed unmatched. The CDR3 is made up of 15 amino acids. In DNA form, the CDR3 reads TGTGCCAGCAGTTGGGCAGGGGGCGGGCCAGATACGCAGTATTTT. Translated: CASSWAGGGPDTQYF.